This T cell receptor beta chain was retrieved from a study of beta chain features in type 1 diabetes. Whole-study findings and limits: The analysis here could not establish whether HLA type shapes TCRB rearrangement. Significant though moderate, a shortening of TCRB CDR3s appeared in all four CD4+ subsets of Type 1 diabetes patients. Any PCR bias toward short templates would affect both groups alike. It was among patients, rather than healthy donors, that naive, central memory and Treg TCRB repertoires appeared more similar.

Expressed TCRB transcripts were sequenced after all isolated RNA was converted to cDNA. The protocol was immunoSEQ multiplex PCR, while the TCRdb copy is restricted to in-frame clones and leaves out a portion. There are around 360,000 clones in the sample; 10% to 15% occur only once, and 0.0095% to 0.011% lies in the top ten. The CDR3 consists of 15 residues. Germline CDR1 MNHEY, CDR2 SVGAGI. Trimming took off 8 bases at V and 6 bases at J, with 20 bases between the two ends. Purity exceeded 95% in all sorted populations. This clone was recorded only once. Its antigen remains unknown. The TCR sequence derives from a woman aged 18-35 years with type 1 diabetes. The sequenced sample was naive CD4+ T cells from blood. The chain links TRBV6-5 to TRBJ2-4, with D possibly TRBD1 on 6 matching bases. CDR3 DNA sequence: TGTGCCAGCCAGACAGGAGGCTTAGGACCAAACATTCAGTACTTC. This codes for CASQTGGLGPNIQYF.